This record covers a single TCR beta chain. With a much larger clone just one base away, this may be a read error. Because it lacks the conserved phenylalanine or tryptophan at the end, this CDR3 is likely a read error. This sample is part of a study of tumor-infiltrating lymphocytes in primary liver carcinoma. In addition to blood RNA drawn from unsorted whole blood, germline DNA was extracted. Total RNA amounting to approximately 460 ng was the source from which TCR beta cDNA was made with a constant-region primer. Researchers made the TCR beta libraries by running three nested multiplex PCR rounds with slightly modified ARM-PCR. MiXCR was run by TCRdb on the multiplex PCR reads, yielding one entry per CDR3 protein. The repertoire holds approximately 340,000 distinct CDR3 sequences, with less than 75% as singletons. The sequence came from a man aged 35 to 55 with primary liver carcinoma and hepatitis B virus infection. The sample comprised peripheral blood.

CDR3 region: CASSPQGVETEAFL. CDR3 coding DNA: TGTGCCAGCAGCCCACAGGGTGTGGAAACTGAAGCTTTCTTA. The genes are TRBV5-6 and TRBJ1-1; TRBD1 might be the D (6 bases). V shed 4 bases and J shed 5 bases, with 15 bases lying between them. The length of the CDR3 is 14 residues. Germline loops: CDR1 SGHDT, CDR2 YYEEEE.